The source of this TCR beta chain is a study of regulatory T cells in long-lasting Graves disease. Arm-PCR with iRepertoire HTBI primers amplified the CDR3 regions for these TCR beta libraries. Each CDR3 protein is one row after TCRdb ran MiXCR on the multiplex PCR reads. There are some 330,000 distinct CDR3 sequences in the sample; roughly 24% occur only once, and approximately 28% lies in the top ten. Points on this clonotype: The antigen is undetermined.

Time point of the sample: persistent/refractory GD, antithyroid drugs over 5 years with positive TRAb. PBMC-derived RNA was used for the TCR library. Points from the study as a whole: Thyroid tissue was not studied; only peripheral blood was.

The clonotype originates from a middle-aged woman with Graves disease. The sequencing here drew on peripheral blood mononuclear cells (PBMCs), taken when the disease was refractory, from a patient treated with antithyroid drugs.

The CDR3 is CASRGQGFRSPLHF. The CDR3 DNA is TGTGCCAGCAGAGGACAGGGCTTTCGGTCACCCCTCCACTTT. The chain uses TRBV2 and TRBJ1-6, with 8 bases matching TRBD1. Germline V gene data show CDR1 as SNHLY and CDR2 as FYNNEI. The CDR3 loop spans 14 amino acids. The J segment lost 10 bases and the V segment lost 6 bases, leaving 8 bases of the junction unmatched.